The T cell receptor (beta chain) under discussion was sequenced for a study of T-cell memory formation after mild COVID-19. Overall study findings and caveats: The study detected some responding clones in pre-infection memory, suggesting cross-reactive memory joined. CD4+ contracting clones were mainly CM and EM; CD8+ ones, EMRA. The authors left the SARS-CoV-2 specificity of second-wave clones peaking on day 37 unconfirmed.

On this clonotype itself: Antigen specificity is unknown.

This CDR3 contains 12 residues. V was trimmed by 6 bases and J by 3 bases, leaving 9 bases between them. Looked up from germline, CDR1 is MNHEY and CDR2 is SVGEGT. Employing constant-segment primers, 5'RACE generated TCR alpha and TCR beta cDNA libraries bearing sample barcodes and UMIs. TCRdb reprocessed the 5' RACE reads with MiXCR, giving one entry per CDR3 protein. The repertoire holds some 340,000 distinct CDR3 sequences, with 10% to 15% as singletons. The origin of this receptor is a young man who had mild COVID-19 (a few samples of this study predate the infection). Cell type and time point are not known. V and J are TRBV6-2 or TRBV6-3 and TRBJ2-7; tentative D call: TRBD2 (5 bases). Sequences were obtained from PBMCs or a T cell subset sorted from them (not recorded which). CDR3 coding DNA: TGTGCCAGCAGGCCGGCGGGCTACGAGCAGTACTTC. Translation gives CASRPAGYEQYF.